Listed here are 20 T cell receptor beta chains from one sample, sequenced in a study of OX40 agonist ivuxolimab in advanced cancers. Clones were sequenced by immunoSEQ multiplex PCR, and TCRdb holds only the in-frame ones, with some missing. This table holds about 20,000 clones, approximately 87% found once. Sequences were derived from CD4+ or CD8+ T cells sorted from blood, sampled in a trial of the OX40 agonist ivuxolimab. These receptors were taken from an adult with an advanced solid tumor such as melanoma, head and neck, liver or kidney cancer.

The rearrangement links TRBV5-4 to TRBJ2-2; D tentatively reads TRBD1 or TRBD2 (5 bases each). The germline V gene encodes CDR1 SGHNT and CDR2 YYREEE (reference sequence). Trimming removed 3 bases at V and 6 bases at J, with 15 bases between. The CDR3 is 15 residues long. The CDR3 region is CASSSPGPSPGELFF. The CDR3 nucleotides are TGTGCCAGCAGCTCCCCGGGACCATCCCCCGGGGAGCTGTTTTTT.

This rearrangement joins TRBV15 to TRBJ1-2; maybe TRBD1 (5 bases). This CDR3 contains 15 residues. Germline V CDR1 and CDR2: LNHNV, YYDKDF (reference sequence). With 1 base removed from V and 4 bases from J, the gap between germline ends came to 13 bases. In nucleotides, the CDR3 is TGTGCCACCAGCAGAGTCCCAGGGAGTATCTATGGCTACACCTTC. This codes for CATSRVPGSIYGYTF.

The chain combines TRBV15 with TRBJ1-5; perhaps TRBD1 as D (5 bases). The CDR3 has 18 residues. Germline CDR1 LNHNV, CDR2 YYDKDF (reference sequence). Trimming took off 0 bases at V and 2 bases at J, with 17 bases between the two ends. DNA for the CDR3: TGTGCCACCAGCAGAGATTCCAATACGGGGGTGGGCAATCAGCCCCAGCATTTT. It yields the protein CATSRDSNTGVGNQPQHF.

The chain has TRBV10-3 and TRBJ2-5; D gene ambiguous. The J call may be faulty, since TRBJ2-7 better matches the DNA end. The CDR3 is 11 residues long. Germline V gene lookup returns CDR1 ENHRY and CDR2 SYGVKD. The CDR3 sequence is CASKQGYEQYF. The CDR3 DNA sequence: TGTGCCAGCAAACAAGGATACGAGCAGTACTTC.

This chain joins TRBV7-6 and TRBJ2-2; perhaps TRBD1 as D (5 bases). V was clipped by 5 bases and J by 3 bases, with 10 bases between them. Germline CDR1 reads SGHVS; CDR2 reads FNYEAQ. The length of the CDR3 is 14 residues. CDR3 amino acids: CASSPTGYTGELFF. As DNA, the CDR3 is TGTGCCAGCAGCCCAACAGGTTACACCGGGGAGCTGTTTTTT.

This clone is classed as medium-sized. The J gene is TRBJ1-5, the V gene TRBV11-1, with D perhaps matching TRBD1 (6 bases). Deletions cut 2 bases from V and 5 bases from J, with 19 bases between. Germline V lookup: CDR1 SGHAT, CDR2 FQDESV (reference sequence). The CDR3 loop spans 17 amino acids. The DNA for the CDR3 is TGTGCCAGCAGCTTAAGGTCGACAGGTATGTTAGATCAGCCCCAGCATTTT. Translating gives CASSLRSTGMLDQPQHF.

This chain uses TRBV4-1 with TRBJ2-7; 8 positions agree with TRBD1. Trimming cost V 10 bases and J 1 base; bases outside gene matches: 3. Germline CDR1 MGHRA, CDR2 YSYEKL. The CDR3 is 12 amino acids. The CDR3 here is CATGQASYEQYF. CDR3 sequence (DNA): TGCGCCACGGGACAGGCTTCCTACGAGCAGTACTTC.

V usage is TRBV9 and J usage is TRBJ2-7; D is tentatively TRBD1 or TRBD2 (6 bases each). Germline values: CDR1 SGDLS, CDR2 YYNGEE. Trimming cost V 4 bases and J 5 bases, with 13 bases left between them. The CDR3 consists of 13 residues. CDR3 coding DNA: TGTGCCAGCAGCCACAGGGAGGTGGACGAGCAGTACTTC. It translates to CASSHREVDEQYF.

This rearrangement joins TRBV5-1 to TRBJ2-3; D possibly corresponds to TRBD1 (6 bases). The germline CDR1 and CDR2 sequences are SGHRS and YFSETQ. CDR3 length: 15 amino acids. The V gene lost 4 bases and the J gene lost 1 base, with 13 bases spanning the gap. The CDR3 sequence is CASSPDRRGTDTQYF. The CDR3 bases are TGCGCCAGCAGCCCGGACAGAAGAGGCACAGATACGCAGTATTTT.

This chain uses TRBV7-9 with TRBJ1-2; no definite D call. Trimming removed 2 bases from V and 4 bases from J, with 2 bases in between. Germline CDR1 reads SEHNR; CDR2 reads FQNEAQ (reference sequence). CDR3 length: 11 residues. In DNA, the CDR3 is TGTGCCAGCAGCTTATCCTATGGCTACACCTTC. It translates to CASSLSYGYTF.

This chain links TRBV5-4 with TRBJ1-1, with D unresolved. The germline V gene encodes CDR1 SGHNT and CDR2 YYREEE (reference sequence). V was shortened by 1 base and J by 2 bases, with 3 bases between the two germline ends. This CDR3 contains 12 residues. The CDR3 DNA reads TGTGCCAGCAGCTTGTTAAACACTGAAGCTTTCTTT. This gives the protein CASSLLNTEAFF.

The CDR3 DNA reads as TGTGCCAGCAGCCCCGGGACAGGGGGCCGCGAGCAGTACTTC. The encoded protein is CASSPGTGGREQYF. This sequence joins TRBV2 and TRBJ2-5; TRBD1 matches at 12 bases. The end of the DNA is better explained by TRBJ2-7, so the J call may be wrong. This CDR3 region has 14 residues. Germline loops: CDR1 SNHLY, CDR2 FYNNEI.

The chain uses TRBV14 and TRBJ2-7; perhaps TRBD2 as D (5 bases). Between the trimmed V and J ends, which lost 2 bases and 5 bases, there was a span of 13 bases. The CDR3 extends over 14 amino acids. From germline, CDR1 is SGHDN and CDR2 FVKESK. The CDR3 nucleotides read TGTGCCAGCAGCCAAATGGACGGGAACCACGAGCAGTACTTC. It encodes CASSQMDGNHEQYF.

V usage is TRBV10-1 and J usage is TRBJ2-2; the match to TRBD2 covers 11 bases. The CDR3 is 17 residues long. V shed 0 bases and J 1 base; nucleotides not matched to a gene: 1. Germline V gene data show CDR1 as WNHNN and CDR2 as SYGVQD (reference sequence). CDR3 region: CASSESGLAENTGELFF. The CDR3 DNA reads as TGCGCCAGCAGTGAGTCGGGACTAGCGGAGAACACCGGGGAGCTGTTTTTT.

This clone is deemed medium-sized. The chain links TRBV6-6 to TRBJ1-2; tentative D call: TRBD1 (6 bases). V gave up 6 bases and J gave up 2 bases, with 13 bases separating them. The CDR3 has 14 amino acids. Germline assignment: CDR1 MNHNY and CDR2 SVGAGI (reference sequence). The CDR3 bases are TGTGCCAGCAGCCCTGAGACAGGAAACTATGGCTACACCTTC. It codes for CASSPETGNYGYTF.

The J gene is TRBJ2-7, the V gene TRBV10-3; the D is unclear. Germline CDR1 ENHRY, CDR2 SYGVKD. CDR3 length: 14 residues. Between the trimmed V and J ends, which lost 0 bases and 0 bases, there was a span of 6 bases. The CDR3 region is CAISESGPSYEQYF. The CDR3 DNA sequence: TGTGCCATCAGTGAGTCCGGACCCTCCTACGAGCAGTACTTC.

V is TRBV28 and J is TRBJ1-1, with D maybe TRBD1 (6 bases). Germline V gene sequence: CDR1 MDHEN, CDR2 SYDVKM. CDR3 size: 14 residues. V lost 3 bases, J lost 5 bases, and 13 bases lay in between. DNA of the CDR3: TGTGCCAGCAGTTTCTCATACAGGGCGACTGAAGCTTTCTTT. Protein: CASSFSYRATEAFF.

The chain uses TRBV9 and TRBJ2-2; TRBD2 matches 8 bases. The V segment lost 4 bases and the J segment 5 bases; nucleotides outside the gene matches: 7. The CDR3 is made up of 15 amino acids. Germline V gene lookup returns CDR1 SGDLS and CDR2 YYNGEE. CDR3 amino acids: CASSTSGSYTGELFF. CDR3 DNA sequence: TGTGCCAGCAGCACCAGCGGGAGTTATACCGGGGAGCTGTTTTTT.

J is TRBJ2-7 and V is TRBV14; perhaps TRBD1 as D (5 bases). The CDR3 is 17 amino acids. Trimming removed 1 base at V and 2 bases at J, with 18 bases between. CDR1 and CDR2 from the germline V gene are SGHDN and FVKESK. In nucleotides, the CDR3 is TGTGCCAGCAGCCAAGTTAACCCGCCAGGGCGGACCTACGAGCAGTACTTC. Encoded protein: CASSQVNPPGRTYEQYF.

The V and J genes are TRBV7-2 and TRBJ1-3; 7 bases agree with TRBD1. This CDR3 has 15 amino acids. Germline V gene sequence: CDR1 SGHTA, CDR2 FQGNSA. The J segment lost 0 bases and the V segment lost 5 bases, leaving 4 bases of the junction unmatched. The CDR3 DNA reads as TGTGCCAGCAGCACAGGGGTGAGCTCTGGAAACACCATATATTTT. It translates to CASSTGVSSGNTIYF.